This TCR beta chain is from a study of CD8+ T cells in alopecia areata. Whole-study context: Tofacitinib treatment spanned 6 to 18 months, with 6 months off drug afterward. General study findings and limits: Expanded CD8+ clones among the top 100, as well as scalp clonality, were significantly decreased by tofacitinib. Tofacitinib did not eliminate many expanded lesional clones from scalp or blood.

The CDR3 consists of 12 residues. Per the germline V gene, CDR1 is GTSNPN and CDR2 is SVGIG (reference sequence). TCR sequencing used cDNA made by reverse transcription of extracted RNA. Repertoires were generated with immunoSEQ multiplex PCR, while TCRdb's copy carries only in-frame clones and drops some. The table has more than 110,000 clones, nearly 55% seen once; the top ten hold approximately 15%. Of note for this clone: The antigen remains undetermined.

Specified treatment: oral pan-JAK inhibitor, 5-10 mg twice daily. PBMCs were stained for CD3, CD4 and CD8, and CD4+ and CD8+ T cells were sorted. The rearrangement joins TRBV30 to TRBJ2-2; 7 bases match TRBD2. This receptor was obtained from a human donor with alopecia areata. The specimen comprised CD8+ T cells sorted from blood, sampled at week 4, from a patient treated with tofacitinib. CDR3 in DNA: TGTGCGTTCCGGGAGGACACCGGGGAGCTGTTTTTT. Translated, it gives CAFREDTGELFF.